The clone carrying this T cell receptor (beta chain) was seen a handful of times. The antigen remains unidentified. These data come from a study of blood T cells in healthy people across ages. CDR1 is MGHRA and CDR2 is YSYEKL in the germline V gene. The length of the CDR3 is 16 residues. The ends were cut back, 1 base at V and 4 bases at J, with 11 bases in the middle. For the second PCR, which ran for about 6 to 11 cycles, a sample-barcoded 5' primer and a J-beta primer mix were used. Every cDNA molecule bore a tag from a template-switch adaptor containing 12 random nucleotides. Using its own MiXCR run on the 5' RACE reads, TCRdb lists one record per CDR3 protein. The repertoire holds around 700,000 distinct CDR3 sequences, more than 20% seen once, with roughly a tenth in the top ten. Notes on the study in general: The unknown donor CMV status may have confounded expanded clonotype changes.

These data are also associated with another study on T cells of mothers and their children. That source reports: Once extracted, all RNA went into cDNA synthesis at roughly 1.4 ug per 15 ul.

The source of this sequence is a boy between 5 and 17 years old in good health. This chain joins TRBV4-1 and TRBJ2-6, with D possibly being TRBD1 (6 bases). The sample consisted of blood. CDR3 amino acids: CASSQVAGAGANVLTF. The DNA of the CDR3 is TGCGCCAGCAGCCAAGTTGCAGGGGCCGGGGCCAACGTCCTGACTTTC.